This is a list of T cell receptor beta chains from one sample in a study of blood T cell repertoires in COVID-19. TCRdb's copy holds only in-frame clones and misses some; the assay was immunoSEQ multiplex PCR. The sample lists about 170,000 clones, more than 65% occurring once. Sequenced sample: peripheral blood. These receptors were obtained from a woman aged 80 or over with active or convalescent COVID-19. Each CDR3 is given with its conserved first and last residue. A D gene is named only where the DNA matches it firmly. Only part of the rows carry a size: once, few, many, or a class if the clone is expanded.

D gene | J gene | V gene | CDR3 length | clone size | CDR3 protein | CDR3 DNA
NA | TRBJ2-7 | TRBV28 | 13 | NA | CASRDTGFYEQYF | TGTGCCAGCAGAGATACAGGTTTCTACGAGCAGTACTTC
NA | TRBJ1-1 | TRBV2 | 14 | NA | CASSEMVGVTEAFF | TGTGCCAGCAGTGAAATGGTGGGCGTGACTGAAGCTTTCTTT
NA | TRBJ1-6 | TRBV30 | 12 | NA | CAWSWGDLPLHF | TGTGCCTGGAGCTGGGGGGATTTACCCCTCCACTTT
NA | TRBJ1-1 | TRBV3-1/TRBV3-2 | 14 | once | CASSQDLTRSEAFF | TGTGCCAGCAGCCAAGACCTGACACGTTCTGAAGCTTTCTTT
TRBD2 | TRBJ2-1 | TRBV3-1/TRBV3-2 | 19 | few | CASSQRSVAGAYSYNEQFF | TGTGCCAGCAGCCAAAGGTCGGTAGCGGGAGCTTACTCCTACAATGAGCAGTTCTTC
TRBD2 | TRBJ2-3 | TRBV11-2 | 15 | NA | CASSSNLAGSNTQYF | TGTGCCAGCAGCTCAAACCTAGCGGGTTCGAATACGCAGTATTTT
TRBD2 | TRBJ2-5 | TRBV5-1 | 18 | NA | CASSRQPTSGRARETQYF | TGCGCCAGCAGCCGGCAACCCACTAGCGGGAGGGCCAGGGAGACCCAGTACTTC
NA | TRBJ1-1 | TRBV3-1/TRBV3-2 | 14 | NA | CASSQAGVFTEAFF | TGTGCCAGCAGCCAAGCAGGGGTTTTCACTGAAGCTTTCTTT
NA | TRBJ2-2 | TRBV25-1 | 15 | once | CASSDYTRGTGELFF | TGTGCCAGCAGTGATTACACCCGGGGCACCGGGGAGCTGTTTTTT
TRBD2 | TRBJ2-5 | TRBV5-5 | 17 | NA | CASSPWTSGPGGETQYF | TGTGCCAGCAGCCCATGGACTAGCGGACCTGGGGGGGAGACCCAGTACTTC
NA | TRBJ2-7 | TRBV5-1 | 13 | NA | CASSATPMTITYF | TGCGCCAGCAGCGCCACACCAATGACTATTACATACTTC
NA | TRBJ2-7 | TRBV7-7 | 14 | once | CASSLVEKNYEQYF | TGTGCTAGCAGCTTAGTGGAGAAGAACTACGAGCAGTACTTC
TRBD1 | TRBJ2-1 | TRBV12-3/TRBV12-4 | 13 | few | CASSQDRGNEQFF | TGTGCCAGCAGTCAGGACAGGGGCAATGAGCAGTTCTTC
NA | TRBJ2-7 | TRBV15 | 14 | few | CATSRDSGSYEQYF | TGTGCCACCAGCAGAGACAGCGGTTCCTACGAGCAGTACTTC
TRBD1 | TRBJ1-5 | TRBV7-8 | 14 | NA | CASSPDRAFQPQHF | TGTGCCAGCAGCCCAGACAGGGCTTTTCAGCCCCAGCATTTT
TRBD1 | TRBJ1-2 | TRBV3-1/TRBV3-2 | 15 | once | CASSPRTGVNYGYTF | TGTGCCAGCAGCCCCCGGACAGGGGTCAACTATGGCTACACCTTC
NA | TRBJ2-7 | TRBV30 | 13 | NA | CAWSALTGTGQYF | TGTGCCTGGAGTGCCCTTACAGGGACGGGGCAGTACTTC
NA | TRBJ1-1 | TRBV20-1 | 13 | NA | CSASSAGNTEAFF | TGCAGTGCTAGTTCGGCGGGGAACACTGAAGCTTTCTTT
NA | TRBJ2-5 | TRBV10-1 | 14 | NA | CASSESGGGETQYF | TGCGCCAGCAGTGAGTCAGGGGGGGGAGAGACCCAGTACTTC
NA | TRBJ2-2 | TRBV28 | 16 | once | CASKKRGTKVPGELFF | TGTGCCAGCAAAAAGAGGGGGACAAAAGTACCCGGGGAGCTGTTTTTT
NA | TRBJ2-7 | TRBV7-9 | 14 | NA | CASSPRTLSYEQYF | TGTGCCAGCAGCCCCCGGACACTCTCCTACGAGCAGTACTTC
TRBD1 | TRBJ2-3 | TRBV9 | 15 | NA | CASSTPGGVSDTQYF | TGTGCCAGCAGCACACCAGGGGGAGTATCAGATACGCAGTATTTT
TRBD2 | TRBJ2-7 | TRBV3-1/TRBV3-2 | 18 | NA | CASSRLAGGIVDNYEQYF | TGTGCCAGCAGCCGACTAGCGGGAGGTATAGTAGACAACTACGAGCAGTACTTC
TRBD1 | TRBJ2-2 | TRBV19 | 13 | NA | CASSGTATGELFF | TGTGCCAGTAGTGGGACAGCCACCGGGGAGCTGTTTTTT
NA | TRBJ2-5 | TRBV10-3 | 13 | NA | CAISVNQQETQYF | TGTGCCATCAGTGTAAATCAGCAAGAGACCCAGTACTTC
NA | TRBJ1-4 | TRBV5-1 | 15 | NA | CASSNSGATNEKLFF | TGCGCCAGCAGCAACTCAGGGGCGACTAATGAAAAACTGTTTTTT
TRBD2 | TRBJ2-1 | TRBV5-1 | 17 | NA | CASSLAAAGGLVNEQFF | TGCGCCAGCAGCTTGGCCGCGGCGGGAGGGCTGGTGAATGAGCAGTTCTTC
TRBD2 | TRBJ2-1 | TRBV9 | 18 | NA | CASSVATSGGGSYNEQFF | TGTGCCAGCAGCGTAGCAACTAGCGGAGGGGGCTCCTACAATGAGCAGTTCTTC
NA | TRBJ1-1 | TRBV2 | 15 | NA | CASSEARTANTEAFF | TGTGCCAGCAGTGAAGCGCGGACAGCGAACACTGAAGCTTTCTTT
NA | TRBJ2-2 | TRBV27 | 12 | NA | CASSRTSGELFF | TGTGCCAGCAGTCGTACCAGTGGGGAGCTGTTTTTT
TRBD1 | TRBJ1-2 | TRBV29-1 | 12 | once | CSARTGLEGYTF | TGCAGCGCTCGGACAGGGTTAGAGGGCTACACCTTC
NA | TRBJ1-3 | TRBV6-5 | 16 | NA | CASSYGPGTHRNTIYF | TGTGCCAGCAGTTACGGGCCCGGGACACATCGAAACACCATATATTTT
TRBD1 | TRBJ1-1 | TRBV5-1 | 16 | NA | CASRTLGQGGNTEAFF | TGCGCCAGCAGAACCCTGGGACAGGGAGGCAACACTGAAGCTTTCTTT
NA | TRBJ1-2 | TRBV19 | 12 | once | CASTRSNYGYTF | TGTGCCAGTACCCGGTCGAACTATGGCTACACCTTC
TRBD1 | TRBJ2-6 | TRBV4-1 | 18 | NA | CASSPGGQGATGANVLTF | TGCGCCAGCAGCCCAGGGGGACAGGGGGCGACTGGGGCCAACGTCCTGACTTTC
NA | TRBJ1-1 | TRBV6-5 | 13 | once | CASTKQGNTEAFF | TGTGCCAGCACCAAACAGGGAAACACTGAAGCTTTCTTT
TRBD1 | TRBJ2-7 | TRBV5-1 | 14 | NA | CASSLTGQGDEQYF | TGCGCCAGCAGCTTAACGGGACAGGGCGACGAGCAGTACTTC
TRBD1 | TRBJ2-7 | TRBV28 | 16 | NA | CASSLGTDRVKDEQYF | TGTGCCAGCAGTTTAGGGACAGACAGGGTAAAAGACGAGCAGTACTTC
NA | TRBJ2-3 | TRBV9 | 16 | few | CASSAGTTRSTDTQYF | TGTGCCAGCAGCGCGGGGACAACCAGAAGCACAGATACGCAGTATTTT
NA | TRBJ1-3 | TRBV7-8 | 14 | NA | CASSVTSSGNTIYF | TGTGCCAGCAGCGTCACATCCTCTGGAAACACCATATATTTT
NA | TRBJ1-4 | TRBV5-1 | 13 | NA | CASSLDSNEKLFF | TGCGCCAGCAGCTTGGACAGTAATGAAAAACTGTTTTTT
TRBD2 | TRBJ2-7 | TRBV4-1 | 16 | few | CASSHPQGLAVVEQYF | TGCGCCAGCAGCCACCCCCAGGGACTAGCGGTAGTCGAGCAGTACTTC
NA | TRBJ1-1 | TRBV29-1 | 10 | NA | CSAQNTEAFF | TGCAGCGCCCAGAACACTGAAGCTTTCTTT
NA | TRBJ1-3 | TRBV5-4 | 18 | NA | CASSPTNPRDTTSGGIYF | TGTGCCAGCAGCCCCACCAACCCTCGGGACACTACCTCGGGGGGCATATATTTT
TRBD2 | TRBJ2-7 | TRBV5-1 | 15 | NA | CASSLASGLVYEQYF | TGCGCCAGCAGCTTGGCTTCTGGACTAGTCTACGAGCAGTACTTC
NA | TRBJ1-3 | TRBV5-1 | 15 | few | CASKEISGSGNTIYF | TGCGCCAGCAAGGAGATCTCTGGCTCTGGAAACACCATATATTTT
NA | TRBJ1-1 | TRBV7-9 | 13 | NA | CASRPPSDTEAFF | TGTGCCAGCAGACCACCTTCGGACACTGAAGCTTTCTTT
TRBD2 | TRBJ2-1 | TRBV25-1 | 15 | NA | CASSVAGGPSNEQFF | TGTGCCAGCAGTGTAGCGGGAGGGCCCTCAAATGAGCAGTTCTTC
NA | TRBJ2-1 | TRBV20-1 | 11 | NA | CSARSRSEQFF | TGCAGTGCTAGGTCGAGAAGTGAGCAGTTCTTC
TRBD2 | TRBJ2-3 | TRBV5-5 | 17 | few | CASSLEPSGRASDTQYF | TGTGCCAGCAGCTTGGAACCTAGCGGGAGGGCCTCAGATACGCAGTATTTT
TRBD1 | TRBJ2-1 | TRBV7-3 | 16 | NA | CASSLYGTGAGDEQFF | TGTGCCAGCAGCTTATACGGGACAGGGGCAGGGGATGAGCAGTTCTTC
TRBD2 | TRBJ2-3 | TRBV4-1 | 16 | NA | CASSQDASGGTDTQYF | TGCGCCAGCAGCCAAGATGCTAGCGGGGGCACAGATACGCAGTATTTT
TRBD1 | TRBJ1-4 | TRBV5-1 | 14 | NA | CASSGGTGGGELFF | TGCGCCAGCAGCGGAGGGACAGGGGGTGGGGAACTGTTTTTT